These T cell receptor beta chains were read from a single sample in a study of beta chain features in type 1 diabetes. TCRdb's copy holds only in-frame clones and misses some; the assay was immunoSEQ multiplex PCR. The sample yields around 300,000 clones, approximately 15% seen once. The sequenced sample was naive CD4+ T cells from blood. The receptors come from a young man with type 1 diabetes. Both conserved end residues are part of each CDR3. A D gene is named only where the DNA matches it firmly. Part of the rows lack a size; the others show once, few, many or a class for expanded clones.

CARTTAGGSPLHF | TGTGCCAGGACGACAGCGGGGGGTTCACCCCTCCACTTT | TRBV2 | NA | TRBJ1-6 | few
CASSGGHVNTEAFF | TGCGCCAGCAGCGGCGGACACGTGAACACTGAAGCTTTCTTT | TRBV5-1 | NA | TRBJ1-1 | NA
CASSPLAGGSYNEQFF | TGTGCCAGCTCACCGCTAGCGGGGGGTTCCTACAATGAGCAGTTCTTC | TRBV18 | TRBD2 | TRBJ2-1 | few
CSVGGRMNTEAFF | TGCAGCGTTGGCGGGAGAATGAACACTGAAGCTTTCTTT | TRBV29-1 | NA | TRBJ1-1 | NA
CASSPGVAEQFF | TGTGCCAGCAGCCCAGGGGTGGCTGAGCAGTTCTTC | TRBV9 | NA | TRBJ2-1 | NA
CASSTLQGWGYTEAFF | TGTGCCAGTAGTACCCTACAGGGCTGGGGTTACACTGAAGCTTTCTTT | TRBV19 | NA | TRBJ1-1 | NA
CASSLGGRAITF | TGTGCCAGCAGCTTAGGCGGCAGAGCTATCACCTTC | TRBV7-2 | NA | TRBJ1-2 | NA
CATPTAAFPYEQYF | TGTGCCACCCCAACGGCGGCGTTCCCCTACGAGCAGTACTTC | TRBV19 | NA | TRBJ2-7 | few
CASSLHMAGTETQYF | TGTGCCAGCAGCTTACATATGGCGGGAACAGAGACCCAGTACTTC | TRBV11-2 | NA | TRBJ2-5 | NA
CSVPYRLAGGYNEQFF | TGCAGCGTTCCCTATAGACTAGCGGGGGGTTACAATGAGCAGTTCTTC | TRBV29-1 | TRBD2 | TRBJ2-1 | NA
CASSPHGSYNSPLHF | TGTGCCAGCAGCCCGCACGGCTCCTATAATTCACCCCTCCACTTT | TRBV7-2 | NA | TRBJ1-6 | few
CASSMQGNYGYTF | TGTGCCAGTAGTATGCAGGGTAACTATGGCTACACCTTC | TRBV19 | NA | TRBJ1-2 | NA
CASNPDRQETQYF | TGTGCCAGCAACCCCGACAGACAAGAGACCCAGTACTTC | TRBV28 | NA | TRBJ2-5 | few
CASSQEQGRTGELFF | TGCGCCAGCAGCCAAGAGCAGGGAAGAACCGGGGAGCTGTTTTTT | TRBV4-3 | NA | TRBJ2-2 | many
CASRPEREYNEQFF | TGTGCCAGCAGGCCGGAGCGGGAGTACAATGAGCAGTTCTTC | TRBV28 | TRBD2 | TRBJ2-1 | few
CASSIVRNYGYTF | TGTGCCAGTAGTATAGTACGGAACTATGGCTACACCTTC | TRBV19 | NA | TRBJ1-2 | NA
CATSDRGATDTQYF | TGTGCCACCTCTGATCGGGGGGCCACAGATACGCAGTATTTT | TRBV19 | NA | TRBJ2-3 | few
CAWGGRQGASGELFF | TGTGCCTGGGGGGGGCGGCAGGGGGCGTCCGGGGAGCTGTTTTTT | TRBV30 | TRBD1 | TRBJ2-2 | NA
CATSSPGQGNGYTF | TGTGCCACCAGCAGCCCGGGACAGGGTAATGGCTACACCTTC | TRBV15 | TRBD1 | TRBJ1-2 | few
CASSLMGQGDEQYF | TGCGCCAGCAGCTTGATGGGACAGGGAGACGAGCAGTACTTC | TRBV5-1 | TRBD1 | TRBJ2-7 | few
CASSGLAANTGELFF | TGTGCCAGCAGCGGACTAGCCGCCAACACCGGGGAGCTGTTTTTT | TRBV7-2 | TRBD2 | TRBJ2-2 | NA
CASSLPRDRDNEQYF | TGTGCCAGCAGCTTACCCCGGGACAGGGATAACGAGCAGTACTTC | TRBV7-8 | TRBD1 | TRBJ2-7 | few